This is a list of T cell receptor beta chains from one sample in a study of early T cells in non-severe SARS-CoV-2 infection. TCRdb reanalysed the 5' RACE reads using MiXCR and keeps one entry per CDR3 protein. Of just over 70,000 distinct CDR3 sequences listed, under 15% were seen once; the top ten hold 1.3%. The sample taken for sequencing was whole blood. The receptor set was obtained from an adult who was a healthcare worker with PCR-confirmed SARS-CoV-2 infection or an uninfected control (not recorded which). CDR3s leave out the opening cysteine and the closing phenylalanine or tryptophan. Fields, in order: V gene, J gene, CDR3 length, CDR3 protein.

TRBV7-2,TRBJ1-5,10,ASSLGQQPQH
TRBV28,TRBJ2-7,10,ASSLSSLEQY
TRBV6-6,TRBJ2-3,11,ASSYSDTLEQY
TRBV6-4,TRBJ2-2,13,ASSDGQGVTGELF
TRBV2,TRBJ1-4,11,ASCGGTNEKLF
TRBV7-2,TRBJ2-6,11,ASTISGANVLT
TRBV6-1,TRBJ1-5,14,ASSEKTGGSNQPQH
TRBV6-2/TRBV6-3,TRBJ2-2,12,ASRTDRATGELF
TRBV29-1,TRBJ2-1,12,SVVGLAGENEQF
TRBV28,TRBJ2-7,13,ASRYLAGGNYEQY
TRBV6-2/TRBV6-3,TRBJ2-6,11,AIQAPGANVLT
TRBV19,TRBJ1-2,12,ASSLQVIGYGYT
TRBV25-1,TRBJ2-5,11,ASSDDRAETQY
TRBV29-1,TRBJ2-2,10,SVEEANGELF
TRBV6-5,TRBJ2-6,12,ASRAGTGANVLT
TRBV12-3/TRBV12-4,TRBJ2-5,12,ASSLRDRGQTQY
TRBV29-1,TRBJ1-1,11,SVVAEYNTEAF
TRBV4-2,TRBJ2-3,13,ASSLGVHDTDTQY
TRBV12-3/TRBV12-4,TRBJ2-1,11,ASSRRIRNEQF
TRBV14,TRBJ2-2,14,ASSQVGSWDTGELF
TRBV6-6,TRBJ1-5,13,ASRNLQGINQPQH
TRBV7-6,TRBJ2-5,14,ASSLVGQGAQETQY
TRBV2,TRBJ1-2,12,ASSGGQGLSGYT
TRBV10-2,TRBJ1-1,12,ASGAGTAVEGAF
TRBV28,TRBJ2-4,11,ASSSPRRGKWY
TRBV18,TRBJ1-2,12,ASSLAATPYGYT
TRBV6-5,TRBJ1-3,12,ASSYWGSGNTIY
TRBV9,TRBJ1-2,11,ASTGQGAAGYT
TRBV27,TRBJ2-1,14,ASSLYGGSSYNEQF
TRBV9,TRBJ2-3,11,ASSPLAPDTQY
TRBV6-2/TRBV6-3,TRBJ1-1,13,ASSYWSAIGTEAF
TRBV11-2,TRBJ2-7,14,ASSLVGRARLSEQY
TRBV6-6,TRBJ2-1,14,ASSWGLGTGVNEQF
TRBV10-3,TRBJ1-2,13,AIREEAPTNYGYT
TRBV7-2,TRBJ1-4,13,ASSPGPATNEKLF
TRBV19,TRBJ2-5,15,ASSRDPSGAFTETQY